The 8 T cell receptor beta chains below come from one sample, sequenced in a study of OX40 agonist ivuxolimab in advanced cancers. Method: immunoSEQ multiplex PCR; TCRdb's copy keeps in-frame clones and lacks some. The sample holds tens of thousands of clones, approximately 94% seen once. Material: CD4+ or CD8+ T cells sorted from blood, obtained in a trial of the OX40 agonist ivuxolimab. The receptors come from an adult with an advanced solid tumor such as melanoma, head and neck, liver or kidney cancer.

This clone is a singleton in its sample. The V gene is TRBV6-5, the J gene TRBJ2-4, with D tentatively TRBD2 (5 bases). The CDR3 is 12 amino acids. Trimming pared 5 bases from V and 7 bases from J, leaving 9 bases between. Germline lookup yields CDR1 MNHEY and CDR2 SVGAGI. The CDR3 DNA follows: TGTGCCAGCAGTAACGAGGGTAACATTCAGTACTTC. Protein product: CASSNEGNIQYF.

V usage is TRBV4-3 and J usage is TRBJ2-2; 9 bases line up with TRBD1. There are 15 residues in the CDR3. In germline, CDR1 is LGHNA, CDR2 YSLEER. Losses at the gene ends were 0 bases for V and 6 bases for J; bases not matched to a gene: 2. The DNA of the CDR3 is TGCGCCAGCAGCCAAGATTGGGACAGGGCCGGGGAGCTGTTTTTT. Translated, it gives CASSQDWDRAGELFF.

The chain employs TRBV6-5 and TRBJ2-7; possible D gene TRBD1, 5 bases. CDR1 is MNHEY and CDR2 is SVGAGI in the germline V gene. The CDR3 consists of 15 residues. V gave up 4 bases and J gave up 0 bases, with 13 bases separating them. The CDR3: CASSSVQGDSYEQYF. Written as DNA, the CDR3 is TGTGCCAGCAGTTCGGTGCAGGGTGACTCCTACGAGCAGTACTTC.

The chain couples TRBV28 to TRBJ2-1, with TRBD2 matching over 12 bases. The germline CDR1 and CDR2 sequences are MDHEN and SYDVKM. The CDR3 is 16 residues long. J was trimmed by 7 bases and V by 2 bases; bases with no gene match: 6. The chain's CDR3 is CASSLRLAGGPNEQFF. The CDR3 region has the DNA TGTGCCAGCAGTTTACGTCTAGCGGGGGGGCCGAATGAGCAGTTCTTC. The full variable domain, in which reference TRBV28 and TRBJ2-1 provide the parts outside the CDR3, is DVKVTQSSRYLVKRTGEKVFLECVQDMDHENMFWYRQDPGLGLRLIYFSYDVKMKEKGDIPEGYSVSREKKERFSLILESASTNQTSMYLCASSLRLAGGPNEQFFGPGTRLTVL.

The CDR3 coding sequence is TGTGCCAGCAGCTGGGGGACAGGGAACTACGAGCAGTACTTC. Amino acid sequence: CASSWGTGNYEQYF. The rearrangement links TRBV5-4 to TRBJ2-7, with 9 bases aligning to TRBD1. The CDR3 contains 14 residues. V gave up 3 bases and J gave up 3 bases; unmatched junction bases: 4. The V gene's germline CDR1 is SGHNT and CDR2 YYREEE (reference sequence).

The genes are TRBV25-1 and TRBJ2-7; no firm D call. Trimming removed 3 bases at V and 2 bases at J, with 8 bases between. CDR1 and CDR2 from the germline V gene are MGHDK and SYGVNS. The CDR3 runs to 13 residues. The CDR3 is CASSDGETYEQYF. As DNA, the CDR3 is TGTGCCAGCAGTGACGGAGAAACCTACGAGCAGTACTTC.

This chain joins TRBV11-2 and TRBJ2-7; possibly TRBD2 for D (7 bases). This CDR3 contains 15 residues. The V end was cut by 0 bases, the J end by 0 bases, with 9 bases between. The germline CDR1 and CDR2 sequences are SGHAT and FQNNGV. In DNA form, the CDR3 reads TGTGCCAGCAGCTTAGAGGGGGGGCTCTCCTACGAGCAGTACTTC. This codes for CASSLEGGLSYEQYF.

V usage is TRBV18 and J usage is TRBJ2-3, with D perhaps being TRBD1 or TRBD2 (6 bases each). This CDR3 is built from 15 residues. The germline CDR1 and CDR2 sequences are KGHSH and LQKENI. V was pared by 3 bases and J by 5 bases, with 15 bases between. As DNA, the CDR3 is TGTGCCAGCTCACCGTTTGGGGGGCGCAGAGATACGCAGTATTTT. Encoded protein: CASSPFGGRRDTQYF.